These 2 T cell receptor beta chains originate from one sample sequenced in a study of CD8 T cells in Susac syndrome. RNA amounts of roughly 0.45 to 1 ug underwent reverse transcription with random hexamers. Using its own MiXCR run on the immunoSEQ multiplex PCR reads, TCRdb lists one record per CDR3 protein. The sample has 50,000 to 65,000 distinct CDR3 sequences, around 90% seen once. The sample was CD8+ T cells from PBMCs. All receptors come from a human donor in good health.

This clonotype was detected only once. J is TRBJ1-1 and V is TRBV7-9; 8 bases map to TRBD1. Germline trimming cut 5 bases from V and 1 base from J; bases unmatched to any gene: 9. Germline-derived CDR1 and CDR2 are SEHNR and FQNEAQ (reference sequence). This CDR3 is 16 amino acids long. The CDR3 region is CASSVLSGTGNTEAFF. DNA for the CDR3: TGTGCCAGCAGCGTTCTTTCCGGGACAGGGAACACTGAAGCTTTCTTT.

This clonotype came up once. The rearrangement links TRBV27 to TRBJ1-5, with D unresolved. The V end lost 5 bases, the J end lost 7 bases, and 15 bases lay between the germline ends. This CDR3 has 14 amino acids. Germline-derived CDR1 and CDR2 are MNHEY and SMNVEV (reference sequence). The CDR3: CASSLIGARQPQHF. The CDR3 DNA follows: TGTGCCAGCAGTCTTATTGGAGCGAGACAGCCCCAGCATTTT.